A selection of T cell receptor beta chains follows, all from one sample in a study of blood T cell repertoires in COVID-19. Some clones are missing from TCRdb's copy, which holds only in-frame ones; the method was immunoSEQ multiplex PCR. Of under 45,000 clones listed, around 80% were seen once; the top ten hold approximately 45%. Sequencing was done on a sample of peripheral blood. Source of these receptors: a woman of 80 years or more with active or convalescent COVID-19. The CDR3 runs from the conserved cysteine through the conserved F or W. A D gene is named only where the DNA matches it firmly. The size of a clone is reported for some rows only, either as once, few or many, or as a class for expanded clones.

length,J,V,D,size,DNA,CDR3
15,TRBJ1-5,TRBV2,TRBD1,.,TGTGCCAGCAGTCGGACAGGGGGGAGCAATCAGCCCCAGCATTTT,CASSRTGGSNQPQHF
13,TRBJ1-4,TRBV6-1,.,.,TGTGCCAGCAGTGATCCTAGGGGTGAAAAACTGTTTTTT,CASSDPRGEKLFF
20,TRBJ2-3,TRBV29-1,TRBD2,.,TGCAGCGTTGAAGGACTAGCGGGAGGCCATGCACTTTCTAGCACAGATACGCAGTATTTT,CSVEGLAGGHALSSTDTQYF
16,TRBJ2-6,TRBV6-2/TRBV6-3,TRBD1,.,TGTGCCAGCAGTGTATCAGGGGGCTCTGGGGCCAACGTCCTGACTTTC,CASSVSGGSGANVLTF
16,TRBJ1-5,TRBV28,.,.,TGTGCCAGCAGTTCCGGGGGGGGGAGTAGCAATCAGCCCCAGCATTTT,CASSSGGGSSNQPQHF
14,TRBJ2-7,TRBV24-1,TRBD2,once,TGTGCCACCAGTGCAAGCGGGAGCACTTATAAGCAGTACTTC,CATSASGSTYKQYF
14,TRBJ1-5,TRBV7-9,TRBD1,.,TGTGCCAGCAGCACCGGGACAGGGAATCAGCCCCAGCATTTT,CASSTGTGNQPQHF
18,TRBJ1-3,TRBV18,TRBD1,.,TGTGCCAGCTCACCACCCTCGACAGGGCCTGCACCTGGAAACACCATATATTTT,CASSPPSTGPAPGNTIYF
14,TRBJ2-1,TRBV7-3,.,.,TGTGCCAGCAGCCCAGCGAGCACTAGCAATGAGCAGTTCTTC,CASSPASTSNEQFF
14,TRBJ2-3,TRBV3-1/TRBV3-2,TRBD2,.,TGTGCCAGCATGCGGGCGGGAGCAGCAGATACGCAGTATTTT,CASMRAGAADTQYF
16,TRBJ2-6,TRBV27,TRBD1,.,TGTGCCAGCACCCGACGTCAGGGGGCTGGGGCCAACGTCCTGACTTTC,CASTRRQGAGANVLTF
11,TRBJ2-1,TRBV20-1,.,.,TGCAGTGCTAGTAACAGGGACCGGCAGTTCTTC,CSASNRDRQFF
14,TRBJ1-1,TRBV4-3,.,once,TGCGCCAGCAGCCCGACGGACAGGAACACTGAAGCTTTCTTT,CASSPTDRNTEAFF
17,TRBJ2-1,TRBV19,TRBD2,.,TGTGCCAGTAGTGCCCGGACTAGCGGGAGCACCTACAATGAGCAGTTCTTC,CASSARTSGSTYNEQFF
16,TRBJ2-1,TRBV9,TRBD2,.,TGTGCCAGCAGCCCTATCAGGCTAGCGGGAGGGAATGAGCAGTTCTTC,CASSPIRLAGGNEQFF
17,TRBJ1-1,TRBV7-2,TRBD1,.,TGTGCCAGCAGCTTATTATTAACAGGGGGCGCGGGCACTGAAGCTTTCTTT,CASSLLLTGGAGTEAFF
16,TRBJ2-7,TRBV7-9,TRBD2,.,TGTGCCAGCAGCTCCCAAGCGGGGCCCGACCAGGGTGAGCAGTACTTC,CASSSQAGPDQGEQYF
13,TRBJ1-3,TRBV28,.,.,TGTGCCAGCAGTCCGCACGCGGGAAACACCATATATTTT,CASSPHAGNTIYF